The entry below gives a single TCR beta chain sequence along with its context. The sample comes from a study of blood T cell repertoires in COVID-19. Study at large: PBMCs, B-cell-depleted T cells, or T cells provided the cDNA or gDNA that made up the material.

Repertoires were generated with immunoSEQ multiplex PCR, while TCRdb's copy carries only in-frame clones and drops some. The table includes roughly 190,000 clones, roughly 90% detected once. The CDR3 covers 14 residues. Germline CDR1 and CDR2: SGHNT and YYREEE (reference sequence). V lost 4 bases to trimming and J lost 2 bases, with 9 bases between them. The clonotype originates from a woman in her sixties or seventies with COVID-19, enrolled during active disease. Material for sequencing was peripheral blood. V gene TRBV5-4 combines with J gene TRBJ1-4; D may be TRBD1 (5 bases). The CDR3 sequence is CASSPQGTNEKLFF. CDR3 coding DNA: TGTGCCAGCAGCCCTCAGGGCACTAATGAAAAACTGTTTTTT.